This T cell receptor (beta chain) derives from a study of T cell repertoires in cytomegalovirus infection. For the study at large: CMV epitopes, recently identified HLA-C-restricted and well-studied HLA-B-restricted, were used. Indications came from public TCR beta signatures; they pointed to CMV infection and to a matching HLA type.

Study-level results: Cumulative frequency of public TCR beta families picked out carriers of CMV plus the relevant HLA. The ex vivo response showed dominance by HLA-C-restricted CMV-specific TCR beta clonotypes.

This CDR3 comprises 16 residues. V lost 3 bases, J lost 2 bases, and 6 bases stayed unmatched. CDR1 is SGHDN and CDR2 is FVKESK in the germline V gene. TCRdb analysed the reads with MiXCR anew, one entry per CDR3 protein. This table holds some 920,000 distinct CDR3 sequences, approximately 30% found once. A few counts support this clonotype. Its antigen is as yet unknown. Sequenced material: cultured CD8+ T cells from PBMCs, taken from culture after CMV antigen stimulation. The rearrangement joins TRBV14 to TRBJ2-1; 8 nucleotides line up with TRBD1. The clonotype originates from a human donor in good health (CMV status not recorded). Some clones in this sample may be carry-over from other donors' samples. The CDR3 sequence: CASSQPRDRTYNEQFF. Here the CDR3 DNA reads TGTGCCAGCAGCCAGCCACGGGACAGGACCTACAATGAGCAGTTCTTC.